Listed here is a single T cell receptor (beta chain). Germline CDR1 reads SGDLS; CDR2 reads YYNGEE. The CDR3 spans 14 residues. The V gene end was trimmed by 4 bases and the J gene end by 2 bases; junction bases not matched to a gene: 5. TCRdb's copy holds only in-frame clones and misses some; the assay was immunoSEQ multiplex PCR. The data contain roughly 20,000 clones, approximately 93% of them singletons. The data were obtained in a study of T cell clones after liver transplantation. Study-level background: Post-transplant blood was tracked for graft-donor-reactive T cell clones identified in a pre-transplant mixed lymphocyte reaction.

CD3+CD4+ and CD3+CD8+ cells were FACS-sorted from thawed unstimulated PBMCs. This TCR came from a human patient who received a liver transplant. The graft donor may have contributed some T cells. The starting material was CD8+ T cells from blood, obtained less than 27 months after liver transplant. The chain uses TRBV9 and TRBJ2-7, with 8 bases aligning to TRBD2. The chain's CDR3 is CASSSSGFPYEQYF. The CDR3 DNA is TGTGCCAGCAGCTCTAGCGGGTTCCCCTACGAGCAGTACTTC.